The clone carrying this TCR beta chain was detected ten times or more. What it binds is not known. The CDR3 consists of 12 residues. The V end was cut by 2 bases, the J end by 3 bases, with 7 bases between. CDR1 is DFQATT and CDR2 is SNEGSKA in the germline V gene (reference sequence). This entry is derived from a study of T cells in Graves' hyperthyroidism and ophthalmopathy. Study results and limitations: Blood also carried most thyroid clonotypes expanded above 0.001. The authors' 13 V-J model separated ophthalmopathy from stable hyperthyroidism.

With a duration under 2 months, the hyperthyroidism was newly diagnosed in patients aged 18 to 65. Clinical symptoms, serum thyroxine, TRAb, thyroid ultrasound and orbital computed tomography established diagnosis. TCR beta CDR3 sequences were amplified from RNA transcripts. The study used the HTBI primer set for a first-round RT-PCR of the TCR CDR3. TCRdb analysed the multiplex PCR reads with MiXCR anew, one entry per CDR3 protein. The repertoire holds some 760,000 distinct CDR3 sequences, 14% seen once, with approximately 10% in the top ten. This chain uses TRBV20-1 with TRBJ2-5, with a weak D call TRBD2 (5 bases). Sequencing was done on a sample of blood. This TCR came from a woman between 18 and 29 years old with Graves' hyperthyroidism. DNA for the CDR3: TGCAGTGCTAGAATGGAGGAAGAGACCCAGTACTTC. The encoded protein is CSARMEEETQYF.